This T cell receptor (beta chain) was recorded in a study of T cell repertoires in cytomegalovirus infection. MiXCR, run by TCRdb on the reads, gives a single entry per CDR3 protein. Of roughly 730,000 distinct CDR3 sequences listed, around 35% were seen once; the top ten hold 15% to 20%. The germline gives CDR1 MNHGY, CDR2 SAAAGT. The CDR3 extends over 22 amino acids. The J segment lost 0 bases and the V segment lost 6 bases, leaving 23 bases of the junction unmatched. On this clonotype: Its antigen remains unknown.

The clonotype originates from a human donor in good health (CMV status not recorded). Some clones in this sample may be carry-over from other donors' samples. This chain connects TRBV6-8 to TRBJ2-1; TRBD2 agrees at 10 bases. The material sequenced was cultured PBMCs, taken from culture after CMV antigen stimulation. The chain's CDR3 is CASSPQGLAFFSLLSSYNEQFF. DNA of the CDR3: TGTGCCAGCAGCCCCCAGGGACTAGCGTTCTTTAGTCTCCTGAGCTCCTACAATGAGCAGTTCTTC.